This T cell receptor (beta chain) derives from a study of monozygotic twins with inflammatory bowel disease. Germline V CDR1 and CDR2: SGHNT, YYREEE (reference sequence). CDR3 size: 15 residues. Study results and limitations: Those with IBD had lower TCRbeta diversity (inverse Simpson) than their healthy co-twins did. In the analysis, different T cell subtypes could not be told apart.

Concerning this clonotype itself: Its cognate antigen is unknown.

Molecular identifiers with 6-nucleotide sample barcodes were added during cDNA synthesis via template switching. cDNA for TCRalpha and TCRbeta was amplified by nested PCRs of around 17 then roughly 10 cycles. Using the 5' RACE reads, TCRdb records one entry per CDR3 protein without DNA. This sample's table reports more than 300,000 distinct CDR3 sequences. The source is a human donor with ulcerative colitis or Crohn's disease, or a healthy co-twin of an affected twin (not recorded which). The V and J genes are TRBV5-4 and TRBJ2-3; TCRdb selects TRBD1, and the lack of DNA leaves this call unchecked. Sequencing input: blood. Here the CDR3 reads CASSLEQGGTDTQYF.